This T cell receptor (beta chain) was profiled in a study of T cell repertoires in cytomegalovirus infection. This clonotype was found a few times. Its antigen remains unidentified. This CDR3 contains 13 residues. From germline, CDR1 is SGHAT and CDR2 FQNNGV. The V gene lost 4 bases and the J gene lost 3 bases, with 7 bases spanning the gap. TCRdb re-analysed the reads in MiXCR, keeping a single row per CDR3 protein. This table has around 120,000 distinct CDR3 sequences, under 55% appearing once. Sequencing used CD8+ T cells from cultured PBMCs, obtained from culture after CMV antigen stimulation. The receptor was isolated from a human donor in good health (CMV status not recorded). Some clones in this sample may be carry-over from other donors' samples. The chain couples TRBV11-2 to TRBJ2-1; D is ambiguous. The CDR3 DNA sequence: TGTGCCAGCAGCTCCCCAGGCTACAATGAGCAGTTCTTC. Residues: CASSSPGYNEQFF. Full variable domain (missing parts from reference TRBV11-2 and TRBJ2-1): EAGVAQSPRYKIIEKRQSVAFWCNPISGHATLYWYQQILGQGPKLLIQFQNNGVVDDSQLPKDRFSAERLKGVDSTLKIQPAKLEDSAVYLCASSSPGYNEQFFGPGTRLTVL.